The source of this T cell receptor beta chain is a study of STAT3 mutations in large granular lymphocyte leukemia. Notes on this clone: Antigen: not known.

This table comes from immunoSEQ multiplex PCR, and its TCRdb copy is limited to in-frame clones, with some not included. The profile shows approximately 20,000 clones, about nine tenths of them singletons. Per the germline V gene, CDR1 is SGHAT and CDR2 is FQNNGV. V lost 3 bases and J 2 bases, leaving 15 bases between the germline ends. This CDR3 is 16 amino acids long. Study-level results: After therapy, about 35% of the 18 patients switched clonotypes, all new clones STAT3 wild type. At least one immunodominant TCR beta clonotype appeared in every T-cell large granular lymphocyte leukemia patient.

Specimen: peripheral blood mononuclear cells. The rearrangement links TRBV11-2 to TRBJ2-3; a weak D match, TRBD2 (6 bases). This sequence was found in a man aged 60-69 years with T-cell large granular lymphocyte leukemia. Some clones in this sample may be carry-over from other donors' samples. The CDR3 reads CASSFLSGVSTDTQYF. In DNA, the CDR3 is TGTGCCAGCAGCTTTCTTAGCGGCGTCTCCACAGATACGCAGTATTTT.